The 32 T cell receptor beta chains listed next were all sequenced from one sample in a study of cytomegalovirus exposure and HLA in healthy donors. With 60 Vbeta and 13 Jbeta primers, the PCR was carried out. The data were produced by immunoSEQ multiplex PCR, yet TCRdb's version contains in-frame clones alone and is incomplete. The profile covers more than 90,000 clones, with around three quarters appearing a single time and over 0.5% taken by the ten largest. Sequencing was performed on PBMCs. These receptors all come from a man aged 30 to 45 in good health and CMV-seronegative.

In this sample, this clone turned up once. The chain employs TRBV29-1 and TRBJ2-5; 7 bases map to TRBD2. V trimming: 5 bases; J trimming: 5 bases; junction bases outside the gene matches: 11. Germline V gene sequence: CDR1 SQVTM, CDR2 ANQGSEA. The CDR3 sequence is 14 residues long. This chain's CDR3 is CSVSPGRVRETQYF. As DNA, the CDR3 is TGCAGCGTTTCTCCAGGGAGGGTTAGGGAGACCCAGTACTTC.

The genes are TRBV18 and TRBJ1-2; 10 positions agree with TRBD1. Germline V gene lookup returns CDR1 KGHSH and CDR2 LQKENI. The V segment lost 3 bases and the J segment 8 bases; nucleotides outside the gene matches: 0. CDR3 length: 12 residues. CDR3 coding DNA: TGTGCCAGCTCACCGACAGGGGGCGGCTACACCTTC. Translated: CASSPTGGGYTF.

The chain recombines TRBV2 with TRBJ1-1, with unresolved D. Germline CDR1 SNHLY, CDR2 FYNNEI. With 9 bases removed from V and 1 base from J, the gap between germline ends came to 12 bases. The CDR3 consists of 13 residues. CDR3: CASSPNSNTEAFF. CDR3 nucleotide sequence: TGTGCCAGTAGCCCGAACTCGAACACTGAAGCTTTCTTT.

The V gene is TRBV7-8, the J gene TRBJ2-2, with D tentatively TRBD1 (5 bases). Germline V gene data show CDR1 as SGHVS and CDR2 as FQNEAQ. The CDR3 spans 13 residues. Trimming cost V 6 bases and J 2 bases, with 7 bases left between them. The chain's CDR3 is CASRTGNTGELFF. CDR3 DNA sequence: TGTGCCAGCAGAACAGGAAACACCGGGGAGCTGTTTTTT.

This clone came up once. CDR3 loop: CASTLRLAPFPDTQYF. In nucleotides, the CDR3 is TGTGCCAGTACTCTGAGACTAGCCCCATTCCCAGATACGCAGTATTTT. The chain joins TRBV19 to TRBJ2-3, with 7 bases fitting TRBD2. The CDR3 runs to 16 residues. Germline lookup yields CDR1 LNHDA and CDR2 SQIVND (reference sequence). J lost 4 bases, V lost 7 bases, and 14 bases had no gene match.

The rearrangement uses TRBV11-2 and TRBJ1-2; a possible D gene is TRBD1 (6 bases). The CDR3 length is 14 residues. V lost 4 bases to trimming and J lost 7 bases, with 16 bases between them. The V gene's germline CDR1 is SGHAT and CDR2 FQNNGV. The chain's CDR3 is CASSSLQGRGGYTF. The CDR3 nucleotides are TGTGCCAGCAGCTCCCTACAGGGACGGGGTGGCTACACCTTC.

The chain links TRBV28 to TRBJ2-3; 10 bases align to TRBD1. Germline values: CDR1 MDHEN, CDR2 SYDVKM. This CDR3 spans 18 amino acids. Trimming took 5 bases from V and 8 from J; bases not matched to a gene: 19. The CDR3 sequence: CASSPQPSTGGVVSTQYF. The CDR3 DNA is TGTGCCAGCAGTCCCCAACCCTCGACAGGGGGCGTAGTAAGTACGCAGTATTTT. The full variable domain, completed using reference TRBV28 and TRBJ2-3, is DVKVTQSSRYLVKRTGEKVFLECVQDMDHENMFWYRQDPGLGLRLIYFSYDVKMKEKGDIPEGYSVSREKKERFSLILESASTNQTSMYLCASSPQPSTGGVVSTQYFGPGTRLTVL.

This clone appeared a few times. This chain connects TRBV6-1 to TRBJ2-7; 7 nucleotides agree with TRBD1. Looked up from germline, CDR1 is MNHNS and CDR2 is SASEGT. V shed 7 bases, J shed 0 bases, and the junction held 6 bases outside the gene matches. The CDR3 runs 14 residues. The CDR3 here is CASTNRGSSYEQYV. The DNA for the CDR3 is TGTGCCAGCACAAACAGGGGTAGCTCCTACGAGCAGTACGTC.

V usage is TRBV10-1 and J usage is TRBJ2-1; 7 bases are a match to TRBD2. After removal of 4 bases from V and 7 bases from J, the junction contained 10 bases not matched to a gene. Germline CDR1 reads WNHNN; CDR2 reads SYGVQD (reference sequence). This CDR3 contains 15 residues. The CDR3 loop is CASSVGGRAGNEQFF. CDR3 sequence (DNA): TGCGCCAGCAGTGTTGGGGGGAGGGCCGGGAATGAGCAGTTCTTC.

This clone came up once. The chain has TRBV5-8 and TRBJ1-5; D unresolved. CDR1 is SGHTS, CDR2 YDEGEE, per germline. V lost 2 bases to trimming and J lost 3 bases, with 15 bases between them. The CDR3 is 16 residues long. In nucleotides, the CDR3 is TGTGCCAGCAGCTTTCGGGGTACGGCATCCAATCAGCCCCAGCATTTT. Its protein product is CASSFRGTASNQPQHF.

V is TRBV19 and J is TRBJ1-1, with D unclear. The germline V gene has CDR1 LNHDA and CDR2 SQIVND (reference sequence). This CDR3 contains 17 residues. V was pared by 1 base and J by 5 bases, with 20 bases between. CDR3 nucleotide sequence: TGTGCCAGTAGTATAGTTAGCGGGGTAGTCGGAGTGACTGAAGCTTTCTTT. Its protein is CASSIVSGVVGVTEAFF.

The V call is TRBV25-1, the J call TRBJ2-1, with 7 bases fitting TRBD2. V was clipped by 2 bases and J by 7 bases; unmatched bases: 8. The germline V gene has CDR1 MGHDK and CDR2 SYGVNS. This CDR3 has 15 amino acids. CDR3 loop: CASSEIAWRGNEQFF. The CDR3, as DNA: TGTGCCAGCAGTGAAATAGCCTGGCGGGGGAATGAGCAGTTCTTC.

The CDR3 DNA reads as TGCAGCGGACGGACAGGGGAAGGCCTTGGCTACACCTTC. Protein: CSGRTGEGLGYTF. The chain is built from TRBV29-1 and TRBJ1-2, with 9 positions matching TRBD1. Germline assignment: CDR1 SQVTM and CDR2 ANQGSEA. The CDR3 has 13 residues. J lost 7 bases, V lost 7 bases, and 10 bases had no gene match.

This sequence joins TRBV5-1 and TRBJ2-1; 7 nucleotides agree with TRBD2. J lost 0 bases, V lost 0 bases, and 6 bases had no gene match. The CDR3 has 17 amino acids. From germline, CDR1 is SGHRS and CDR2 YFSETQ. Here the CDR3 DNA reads TGCGCCAGCAGCTTGGGCGGGGGTACCCGCTCCTACAATGAGCAGTTCTTC. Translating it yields CASSLGGGTRSYNEQFF.

CDR3 coding DNA: TGTGCCAGCAGTCCGGGACAGGGCGTCGGGGAGCTGTTTTTT. Translation gives CASSPGQGVGELFF. V and J are TRBV27 and TRBJ2-2; 9 bases match TRBD1. This CDR3 has 14 amino acids. V dropped 5 bases and J dropped 7; count of bases not matched to a gene: 5. Germline assignment: CDR1 MNHEY and CDR2 SMNVEV (reference sequence).

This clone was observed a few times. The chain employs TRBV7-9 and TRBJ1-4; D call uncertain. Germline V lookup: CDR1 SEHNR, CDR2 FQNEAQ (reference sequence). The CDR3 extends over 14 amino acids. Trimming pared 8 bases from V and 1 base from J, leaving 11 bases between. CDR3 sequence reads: CASSNEGTNEKLFF. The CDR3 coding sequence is TGTGCCAGCTCCAACGAGGGAACTAATGAAAAACTGTTTTTT. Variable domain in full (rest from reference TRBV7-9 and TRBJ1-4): DTGVSQNPRHKITKRGQNVTFRCDPISEHNRLYWYRQTLGQGPEFLTYFQNEAQLEKSRLLSDRFSAERPKGSFSTLEIQRTEQGDSAMYLCASSNEGTNEKLFFGSGTQLSVL.

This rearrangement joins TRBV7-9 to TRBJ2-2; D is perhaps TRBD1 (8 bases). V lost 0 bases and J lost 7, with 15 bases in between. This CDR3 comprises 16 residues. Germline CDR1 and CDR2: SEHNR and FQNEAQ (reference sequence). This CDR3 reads CASSLAAGQVLGELFF. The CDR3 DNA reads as TGTGCCAGCAGCTTAGCAGCGGGACAGGTCCTCGGGGAGCTGTTTTTT.

The CDR3 spells CASSIGPLAGQGSYNEQFF. CDR3 DNA: TGTGCCAGTAGTATTGGTCCCTTAGCGGGACAAGGCTCCTACAATGAGCAGTTCTTC. The J gene is TRBJ2-1, the V gene TRBV19; 8 bases are shared with TRBD2. The CDR3 extends over 19 amino acids. V trimming: 3 bases; J trimming: 0 bases; junction bases outside the gene matches: 13. Germline values: CDR1 LNHDA, CDR2 SQIVND (reference sequence). Supplemented by reference TRBV19 and TRBJ2-1, the full variable domain reads DGGITQSPKYLFRKEGQNVTLSCEQNLNHDAMYWYRQDPGQGLRLIYYSQIVNDFQKGDIAEGYSVSREKKESFPLTVTSAQKNPTAFYLCASSIGPLAGQGSYNEQFFGPGTRLTVL.

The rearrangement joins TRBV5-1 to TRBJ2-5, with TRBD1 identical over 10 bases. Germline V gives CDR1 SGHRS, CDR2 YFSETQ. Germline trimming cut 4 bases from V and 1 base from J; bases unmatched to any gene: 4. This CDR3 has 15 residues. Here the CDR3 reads CASSPRDRGQETQYF. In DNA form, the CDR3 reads TGCGCCAGCAGCCCTCGGGACAGGGGCCAAGAGACCCAGTACTTC.

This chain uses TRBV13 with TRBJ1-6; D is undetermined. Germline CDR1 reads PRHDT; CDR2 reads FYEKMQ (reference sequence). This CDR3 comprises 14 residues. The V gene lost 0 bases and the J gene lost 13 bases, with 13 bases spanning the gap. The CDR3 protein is CASSLGLSTSPLHF. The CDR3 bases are TGTGCCAGCAGCTTAGGTTTGTCAACTTCTCCCCTCCACTTT.

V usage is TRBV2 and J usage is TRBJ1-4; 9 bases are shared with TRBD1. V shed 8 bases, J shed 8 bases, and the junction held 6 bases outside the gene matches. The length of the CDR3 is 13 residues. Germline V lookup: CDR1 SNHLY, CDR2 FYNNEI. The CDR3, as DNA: TGTGCCAGCTACAGGGGGCGGTGGGAAAAACTGTTTTTT. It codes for CASYRGRWEKLFF.

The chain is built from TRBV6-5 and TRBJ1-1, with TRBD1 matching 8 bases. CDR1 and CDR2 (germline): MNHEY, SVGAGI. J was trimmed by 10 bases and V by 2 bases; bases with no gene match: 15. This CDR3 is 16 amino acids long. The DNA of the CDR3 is TGTGCCAGCAGTTACCTGGGGACAGGTTCCCCCGGGCGAGCTTTCTTT. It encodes CASSYLGTGSPGRAFF.

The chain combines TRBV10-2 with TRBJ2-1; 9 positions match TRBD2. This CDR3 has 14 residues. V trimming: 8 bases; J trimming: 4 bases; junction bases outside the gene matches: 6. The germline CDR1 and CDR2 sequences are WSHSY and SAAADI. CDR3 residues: CASLGSGSYNEQFF. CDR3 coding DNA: TGCGCCAGCCTCGGTAGCGGGAGTTACAATGAGCAGTTCTTC.

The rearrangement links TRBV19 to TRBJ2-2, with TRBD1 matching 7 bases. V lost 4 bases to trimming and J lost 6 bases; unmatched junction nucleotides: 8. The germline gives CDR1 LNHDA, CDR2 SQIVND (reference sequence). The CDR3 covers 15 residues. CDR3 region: CASSTYDRVAGELFF. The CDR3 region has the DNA TGTGCCAGTAGTACTTATGACAGGGTCGCCGGGGAGCTGTTTTTT. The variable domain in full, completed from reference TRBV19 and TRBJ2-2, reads DGGITQSPKYLFRKEGQNVTLSCEQNLNHDAMYWYRQDPGQGLRLIYYSQIVNDFQKGDIAEGYSVSREKKESFPLTVTSAQKNPTAFYLCASSTYDRVAGELFFGEGSRLTVL.

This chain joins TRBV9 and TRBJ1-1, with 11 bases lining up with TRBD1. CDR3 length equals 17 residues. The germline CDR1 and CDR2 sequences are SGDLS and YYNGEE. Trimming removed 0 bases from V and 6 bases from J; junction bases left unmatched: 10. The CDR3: CASSVDGTGGPSAEAFF. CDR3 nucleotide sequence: TGTGCCAGCAGCGTAGATGGGACAGGGGGTCCCTCAGCTGAAGCTTTCTTT.

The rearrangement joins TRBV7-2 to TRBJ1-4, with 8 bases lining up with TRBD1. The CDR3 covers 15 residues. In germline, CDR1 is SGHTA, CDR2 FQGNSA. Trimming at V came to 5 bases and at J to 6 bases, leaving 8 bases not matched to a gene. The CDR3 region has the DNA TGTGCCAGCAGCGCCAGGACAGGGAGGGATGAAAAACTGTTTTTT. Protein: CASSARTGRDEKLFF.

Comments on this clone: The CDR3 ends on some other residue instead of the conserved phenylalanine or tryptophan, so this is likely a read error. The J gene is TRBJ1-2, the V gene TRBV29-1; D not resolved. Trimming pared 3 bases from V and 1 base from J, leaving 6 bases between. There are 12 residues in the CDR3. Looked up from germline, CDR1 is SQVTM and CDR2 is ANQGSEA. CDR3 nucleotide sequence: TGCAGCGTTGAGAGCCTTAACTATGGCTACACCCTC. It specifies CSVESLNYGYTL.

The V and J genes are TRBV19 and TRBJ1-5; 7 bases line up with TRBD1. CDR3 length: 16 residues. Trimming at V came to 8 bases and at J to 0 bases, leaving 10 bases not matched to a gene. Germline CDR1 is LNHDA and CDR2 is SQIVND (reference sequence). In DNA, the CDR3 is TGTGCCAGTTCCACCGGGACAGACTATAGCAATCAGCCCCAGCATTTT. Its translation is CASSTGTDYSNQPQHF.

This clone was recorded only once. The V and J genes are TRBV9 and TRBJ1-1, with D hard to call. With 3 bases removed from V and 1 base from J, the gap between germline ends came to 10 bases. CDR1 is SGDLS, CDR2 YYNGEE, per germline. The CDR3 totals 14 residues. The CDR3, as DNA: TGTGCCAGCAGCGGCGCCGGGTCGAACACTGAAGCTTTCTTT. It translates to CASSGAGSNTEAFF.

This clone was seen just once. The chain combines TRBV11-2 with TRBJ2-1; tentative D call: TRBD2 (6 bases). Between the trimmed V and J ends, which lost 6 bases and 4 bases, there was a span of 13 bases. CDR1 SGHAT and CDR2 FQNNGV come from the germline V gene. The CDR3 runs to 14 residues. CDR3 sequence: CASRHVSGYNEQFF. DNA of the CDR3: TGTGCCAGCAGACACGTCAGCGGGTACAATGAGCAGTTCTTC.

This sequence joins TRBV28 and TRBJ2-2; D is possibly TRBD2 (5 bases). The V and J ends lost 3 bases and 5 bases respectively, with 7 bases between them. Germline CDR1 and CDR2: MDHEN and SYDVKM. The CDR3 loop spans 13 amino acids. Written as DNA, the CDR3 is TGTGCCAGCAGTTTTAGAGGGACCGGGGAGCTGTTTTTT. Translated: CASSFRGTGELFF.

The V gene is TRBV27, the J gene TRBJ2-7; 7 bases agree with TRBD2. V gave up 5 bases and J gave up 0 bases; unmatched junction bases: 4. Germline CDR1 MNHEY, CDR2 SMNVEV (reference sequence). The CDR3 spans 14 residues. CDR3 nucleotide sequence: TGTGCCAGCAGTGTGGGAGGGCCCTCCTACGAGCAGTACGTC. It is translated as CASSVGGPSYEQYV.